This T cell receptor beta chain was identified during a study of blood T cell repertoires in COVID-19. Study-wide background: COVID-19 samples, acute and convalescent, were from the United States, Italy and Spain. The cDNA or gDNA used as material had been derived from T cells, B-cell-depleted T cells, or PBMCs.

Study processing details: From reference gene primer amplification, estimates of nucleated cell counts were derived. Generated by immunoSEQ multiplex PCR, the TCRdb table keeps only in-frame clones and is missing some. V, J and clone size are those of that table, while D and trimming were read from the DNA. The sample holds just over 150,000 clones, approximately 82% seen once. The receptor comes from a woman of 80 years or more with acute or convalescent COVID-19. The sequencing sample was made of peripheral blood.

The CDR3 region has the DNA TGTGCCTGGAGTACGACTGGGGGCTGGGAGACCCAGTACTTC. It yields the protein CAWSTTGGWETQYF. The chain has TRBV30 and TRBJ2-5; D may be TRBD1 (6 bases). Germline CDR1 is GTSNPN and CDR2 is SVGIG (reference sequence). CDR3 size: 14 residues. V dropped 2 bases and J dropped 5 bases, with 15 bases sitting between them.